The 21 T cell receptor beta chains below were found in one sample sequenced in a study of cytomegalovirus exposure and HLA in healthy donors. PCR used 60 Vbeta primers and 13 Jbeta primers. Some clones are missing from TCRdb's copy, which holds only in-frame ones; the method was immunoSEQ multiplex PCR. The table has 120,000 or so clones, 80% seen once. Material for sequencing was PBMCs. Receptors were obtained from a female donor in good health and CMV-seropositive.

This clone was found many times. This chain joins TRBV6-5 and TRBJ1-2, with TRBD1 as a possible D gene (6 bases). Germline CDR1 is MNHEY and CDR2 is SVGAGI. V was shortened by 2 bases and J by 4 bases, with 8 bases between the two germline ends. The CDR3 totals 13 residues. CDR3 in amino acids: CASSYLQGYGYTF. The DNA for the CDR3 is TGTGCCAGCAGTTACCTACAGGGCTATGGCTACACCTTC.

CDR3 nucleotide sequence: TGCGCCAGCAGCCAAGGTGACACCGGCTATGGCTACACCTTC. Its translation: CASSQGDTGYGYTF. The chain carries TRBV4-3 and TRBJ1-2; no clear D gene. The CDR3 is made up of 14 amino acids. Germline CDR1 LGHNA, CDR2 YSLEER. Trimming removed 1 base from V and 4 bases from J, with 10 bases in between.

The V call is TRBV9, the J call TRBJ2-3, with 9 positions matching TRBD2. The V gene's germline CDR1 is SGDLS and CDR2 YYNGEE. The CDR3 runs 13 residues. V was clipped by 7 bases and J by 2 bases; unmatched bases: 2. CDR3: CASAGGVTDTQYF. In DNA, the CDR3 is TGTGCCAGCGCGGGGGGGGTCACAGATACGCAGTATTTT.

The chain combines TRBV19 with TRBJ2-1; 9 positions agree with TRBD2. This CDR3 is 16 amino acids long. Per the germline V gene, CDR1 is LNHDA and CDR2 is SQIVND (reference sequence). Germline trimming cut 3 bases from V and 6 bases from J; bases unmatched to any gene: 9. CDR3 nucleotides: TGTGCCAGTAGTATGAGCGGGGGGCCAGGGAGCAATGAGCAGTTCTTC. It is translated as CASSMSGGPGSNEQFF.

This chain joins TRBV19 and TRBJ1-4, with D possibly TRBD1 on 5 matching bases. Deletions cut 1 base from V and 3 bases from J, with 12 bases between. This CDR3 is 16 amino acids long. CDR1 LNHDA and CDR2 SQIVND come from the germline V gene (reference sequence). This CDR3 reads CASSIAGRGANEKLFF. The CDR3 coding sequence is TGTGCCAGTAGTATAGCTGGTCGGGGGGCTAATGAAAAACTGTTTTTT. Full variable domain (rest looked up from reference TRBV19 and TRBJ1-4): DGGITQSPKYLFRKEGQNVTLSCEQNLNHDAMYWYRQDPGQGLRLIYYSQIVNDFQKGDIAEGYSVSREKKESFPLTVTSAQKNPTAFYLCASSIAGRGANEKLFFGSGTQLSVL.

The rearrangement uses TRBV5-1 and TRBJ1-5; a weak D match, TRBD1 (5 bases). Germline V gene lookup returns CDR1 SGHRS and CDR2 YFSETQ. V lost 5 bases to trimming and J lost 1 base, with 7 bases between them. The CDR3 is made up of 13 amino acids. Here the CDR3 reads CASRRDSNQPQHF. DNA of the CDR3: TGCGCCAGCAGGCGGGACAGCAATCAGCCCCAGCATTTT. The entire variable domain, with the rest obtained from reference TRBV5-1 and TRBJ1-5, is as follows: KAGVTQTPRYLIKTRGQQVTLSCSPISGHRSVSWYQQTPGQGLQFLFEYFSETQRNKGNFPGRFSGRQFSNSRSEMNVSTLELGDSALYLCASRRDSNQPQHFGDGTRLSIL.

V usage is TRBV28 and J usage is TRBJ2-7, with 10 bases that match TRBD2. CDR3 length equals 16 residues. Germline V gene sequence: CDR1 MDHEN, CDR2 SYDVKM. The ends lost 8 bases at V and 6 bases at J; junction bases unmatched: 16. The CDR3 reads CASRATPAGGQGEQYF. CDR3 DNA: TGTGCCAGCCGCGCAACACCAGCGGGGGGGCAGGGCGAGCAGTACTTC.

The rearrangement links TRBV7-2 to TRBJ1-2; perhaps TRBD1 as D (6 bases). With 4 bases removed from V and 7 bases from J, the gap between germline ends came to 16 bases. This CDR3 spans 14 amino acids. From germline, CDR1 is SGHTA and CDR2 FQGNSA. The CDR3 protein is CASSWGIGGAGYTF. CDR3 sequence (DNA): TGTGCCAGCAGCTGGGGTATTGGGGGGGCTGGCTACACCTTC.

The rearrangement uses TRBV2 and TRBJ2-3; perhaps TRBD2 as D (6 bases). V shed 9 bases and J shed 8 bases, with 15 bases lying between them. The CDR3 runs 12 residues. The germline gives CDR1 SNHLY, CDR2 FYNNEI. As DNA, the CDR3 is TGTGCCAGTGGCGGGGCGACTGCTACGCAGTATTTT. Its translation: CASGGATATQYF.

J is TRBJ2-3 and V is TRBV19, with 12 positions matching TRBD2. The CDR3 totals 15 residues. With 3 bases clipped from V and 11 bases from J, the junction kept 9 bases outside the gene matches. Per germline, CDR1 LNHDA and CDR2 SQIVND (reference sequence). The CDR3 here is CASSIRLAGGPGQYF. For the CDR3, the DNA is TGTGCCAGTAGTATCCGGCTAGCGGGGGGGCCGGGGCAGTATTTT. The complete variable domain, with remaining parts taken from reference TRBV19 and TRBJ2-3, reads DGGITQSPKYLFRKEGQNVTLSCEQNLNHDAMYWYRQDPGQGLRLIYYSQIVNDFQKGDIAEGYSVSREKKESFPLTVTSAQKNPTAFYLCASSIRLAGGPGQYFGPGTRLTVL.

The chain is built from TRBV6-6 and TRBJ1-2, with D possibly TRBD1 on 5 matching bases. Trimming left V 6 bases short and J 4 bases short, with 18 bases between. There are 15 residues in the CDR3. CDR1 and CDR2 (germline): MNHNY, SVGAGI (reference sequence). This CDR3 is CASSYDSTSGYGYTF. The CDR3 DNA reads as TGTGCCAGCAGCTATGACAGCACCTCGGGCTATGGCTACACCTTC.

The V and J genes are TRBV5-1 and TRBJ2-3; 9 positions match TRBD2. The CDR3 consists of 16 residues. Unmatched junction bases numbered 11, after V lost 5 bases and J lost 4 bases. The germline CDR1 and CDR2 sequences are SGHRS and YFSETQ. CDR3 sequence (DNA): TGCGCCAGCAGACCCGAGGCGGGGGGGCCTTCAGATACGCAGTATTTT. This sequence encodes CASRPEAGGPSDTQYF.

The gene calls are TRBV5-1 and TRBJ2-2; 7 bases line up with TRBD2. CDR1 is SGHRS and CDR2 is YFSETQ in the germline V gene. Trimming took 4 bases from V and 5 from J; bases not matched to a gene: 8. This CDR3 has 15 residues. As DNA, the CDR3 is TGCGCCAGCAGCCCCGACCCAGCGGGGACCGGGGAGCTGTTTTTT. The encoded protein is CASSPDPAGTGELFF.

V usage is TRBV6-6 and J usage is TRBJ2-5, with 10 nucleotides matching TRBD2. CDR3 length: 15 amino acids. Trimming at V came to 6 bases and at J to 3 bases, leaving 7 bases not matched to a gene. The germline CDR1 and CDR2 sequences are MNHNY and SVGAGI (reference sequence). The CDR3 bases are TGTGCCAGCAGAGGTGGACTAGCGGCTAAAGAGACCCAGTACTTC. Residues: CASRGGLAAKETQYF.

The chain couples TRBV18 to TRBJ1-1; no firm D call. The CDR3 sequence is 13 residues long. Trimming stripped 2 bases from V and 4 bases from J, with 8 bases between. Looked up from germline, CDR1 is KGHSH and CDR2 is LQKENI. CDR3 loop: CASSPGGPTEAFF. CDR3 DNA: TGTGCCAGCTCACCAGGCGGGCCCACTGAAGCTTTCTTT.

The chain recombines TRBV29-1 with TRBJ2-7; unclear D gene. CDR3 length equals 14 residues. Deletions cut 3 bases from V and 9 bases from J, with 21 bases between. Per the germline V gene, CDR1 is SQVTM and CDR2 is ANQGSEA. The CDR3 here is CSVEVTDRPTRQYF. In nucleotides, the CDR3 is TGCAGCGTTGAGGTAACAGATCGTCCTACGAGGCAGTACTTC.

In this sample, this clone turned up a few times. The chain is built from TRBV9 and TRBJ1-6; a weak D match, TRBD1 (5 bases). Germline V gene lookup returns CDR1 SGDLS and CDR2 YYNGEE. The CDR3 covers 13 residues. V was trimmed by 7 bases and J by 3 bases, leaving 8 bases between them. In DNA, the CDR3 is TGTGCCAGCGCCAGGGACTATAATTCACCCCTCCACTTT. It is translated as CASARDYNSPLHF.

V is TRBV6-6 and J is TRBJ2-7; D may be TRBD2 (5 bases). The V gene's germline CDR1 is MNHNY and CDR2 SVGAGI (reference sequence). Trimming pared 0 bases from V and 3 bases from J, leaving 6 bases between. There are 13 residues in the CDR3. CDR3 protein: CASSYSRDYEQYF. In DNA, the CDR3 is TGTGCCAGCAGTTACTCGAGGGACTACGAGCAGTACTTC.

The CDR3: CASRGTDGQPQHF. The CDR3 nucleotides read TGTGCCAGCAGGGGGACAGACGGTCAGCCCCAGCATTTT. The chain couples TRBV6-1 to TRBJ1-5; 7 bases map to TRBD1. The CDR3 has 13 residues. Germline values: CDR1 MNHNS, CDR2 SASEGT. Unmatched junction bases numbered 5, after V lost 6 bases and J lost 6 bases.

This chain connects TRBV5-1 to TRBJ2-1; D might be TRBD2 (5 bases). V lost 5 bases and J lost 0, with 9 bases in between. Germline CDR1 is SGHRS and CDR2 is YFSETQ. CDR3 length: 14 amino acids. This chain's CDR3 is CASSLSGSYNEQFF. The DNA of the CDR3 is TGCGCCAGCAGTCTGAGCGGCTCCTACAATGAGCAGTTCTTC.

This chain connects TRBV18 to TRBJ2-1; the match to TRBD1 covers 7 bases. Germline CDR1 is KGHSH and CDR2 is LQKENI. CDR3 length equals 14 residues. Losses at the gene ends were 1 base for V and 10 bases for J; bases not matched to a gene: 7. The CDR3 DNA is TGTGCCAGCTCACCACTAACAGGGGAAACGGAGCAGTTCTTC. Translation: CASSPLTGETEQFF.